The clone carrying this TCR beta chain was recorded many times. Its antigen is still unknown. The source of the sample is a study of T cells in Graves' hyperthyroidism and ophthalmopathy. Study outcomes and limitations: The model predicted ophthalmopathy a median around six months before onset. Most thyroid clonotypes that were expanded above 0.001 also turned up in blood.

It was RNA transcripts that yielded the amplified TCR beta CDR3 regions. In the first-round RT-PCR of the TCR CDR3, the HTBI primer set was used. A single record per CDR3 protein comes from TCRdb applying MiXCR to the multiplex PCR reads. The sample holds about 300,000 distinct CDR3 sequences, around a fifth seen once. Germline CDR1 and CDR2: GTSNPN and SVGIG (reference sequence). V was pared by 3 bases and J by 7 bases, with 6 bases of the junction left unmatched. There are 13 residues in the CDR3. Ophthalmopathy cases scored 3 or more on the Clinical Activity Score and 4 or more on NOSPECS grade, with duration below 3 months. Criteria for exclusion of patients were uncontrolled infection, other autoimmune disease, pregnancy or lactation.

Sample: blood. The TCR sequence derives from a man over 45 with Graves' ophthalmopathy. The V gene is TRBV30, the J gene TRBJ2-1; 7 nucleotides match TRBD2. The CDR3 protein is CAWRREVRNEQFF. The CDR3 nucleotides are TGTGCCTGGAGACGGGAGGTAAGAAATGAGCAGTTCTTC. Combining the CDR3 with reference TRBV30 and TRBJ2-1 gives the whole variable domain SQTIHQWPATLVQPVGSPLSLECTVEGTSNPNLYWYRQAAGRGLQLLFYSVGIGQISSEVPQNLSASRPQDRQFILSSKKLLLSDSGFYLCAWRREVRNEQFFGPGTRLTVL.